The 25 T cell receptor beta chains reported below all come from one sample, sequenced in a study of cytomegalovirus exposure and HLA in healthy donors. Primers included in the PCR were 60 Vbeta and 13 Jbeta primers. Some clones are missing from TCRdb's copy, which holds only in-frame ones; the method was immunoSEQ multiplex PCR. The data hold around 160,000 clones, with approximately 71% observed a single time. The sequenced sample was PBMCs. The source is a man aged 50-59 years in good health and CMV-seronegative.

The chain carries TRBV4-2 and TRBJ2-7; 12 bases are a match to TRBD1. The junction had 13 bases not matched to a gene; V was cut back by 3 bases and J by 4 bases. Germline V lookup: CDR1 LGHNA, CDR2 YNFKEQ. CDR3 length: 18 amino acids. For the CDR3, the DNA is TGTGCCAGCAGCCAGCCGGTGGGGGGGACAGGGGGCTTGTACGAGCAGTACTTC. Encoded protein: CASSQPVGGTGGLYEQYF.

V gene TRBV7-9 combines with J gene TRBJ2-1, with 11 bases that match TRBD2. Germline assignment: CDR1 SEHNR and CDR2 FQNEAQ (reference sequence). V dropped 5 bases and J dropped 1; count of bases not matched to a gene: 10. This CDR3 comprises 18 residues. For the CDR3, the DNA is TGTGCCAGCAGCCCGCAACTAGGACTAGCGGGTTCCTACAATGAGCAGTTCTTC. It codes for CASSPQLGLAGSYNEQFF.

The V call is TRBV6-5, the J call TRBJ2-5; D perhaps matches TRBD1 (6 bases). The CDR3 extends over 14 amino acids. The germline CDR1 and CDR2 sequences are MNHEY and SVGAGI. V lost 6 bases, J lost 4 bases, and 15 bases lay in between. The CDR3 DNA sequence: TGTGCCAGCAGCCGAGGGGGTTTAGGAGAGACCCAGTACTTC. Translation: CASSRGGLGETQYF.

This chain uses TRBV18 with TRBJ2-6; maybe TRBD2 (5 bases). This CDR3 comprises 17 residues. Germline CDR1 is KGHSH and CDR2 is LQKENI. The V and J ends lost 2 bases and 4 bases respectively, with 15 bases between them. The CDR3 sequence: CASSPSLSSAGANVLTF. CDR3 DNA sequence: TGTGCCAGCTCACCAAGTTTAAGTAGCGCGGGGGCCAACGTCCTGACTTTC.

The gene calls are TRBV4-1 and TRBJ1-5; D call uncertain. CDR1 MGHRA and CDR2 YSYEKL come from the germline V gene. The CDR3 is 15 residues long. Trimming took off 6 bases at V and 0 bases at J, with 12 bases between the two ends. Here the CDR3 reads CASRVQPDSNQPQHF. Here the CDR3 DNA reads TGCGCCAGCAGGGTACAACCCGATAGCAATCAGCCCCAGCATTTT.

This rearrangement joins TRBV28 to TRBJ1-4; D is perhaps TRBD1 (5 bases). The CDR3 contains 19 residues. Germline loops: CDR1 MDHEN, CDR2 SYDVKM. V was clipped by 7 bases and J by 1 base, with 25 bases between them. The CDR3 here is CASNPAGTRRGLTNEKLFF. The CDR3, as DNA: TGTGCCAGCAACCCGGCCGGGACTCGACGGGGGTTAACTAATGAAAAACTGTTTTTT.

The chain joins TRBV6-5 to TRBJ1-5, with TRBD1 matching 9 bases. V was pared by 4 bases and J by 9 bases, with 13 bases of the junction left unmatched. The CDR3 contains 16 residues. Germline V gives CDR1 MNHEY, CDR2 SVGAGI. CDR3 in amino acids: CASSFLRGQGSGPQHF. As DNA, the CDR3 is TGTGCCAGCAGTTTTCTCCGGGGACAGGGCTCCGGGCCCCAGCATTTT.

J is TRBJ2-7 and V is TRBV10-3, with a possible D match to TRBD2 (7 bases). With 4 bases removed from V and 5 bases from J, the gap between germline ends came to 12 bases. The germline V gene has CDR1 ENHRY and CDR2 SYGVKD. This CDR3 contains 13 residues. Written as DNA, the CDR3 is TGTGCCATCAGTGTGGGGGGGGCCGACGAGCAGTACTTC. Its protein is CAISVGGADEQYF.

This chain connects TRBV18 to TRBJ1-1; 7 bases match TRBD1. CDR1 and CDR2 (germline): KGHSH, LQKENI. CDR3 size: 14 residues. V trimming: 2 bases; J trimming: 1 base; junction bases outside the gene matches: 1. The CDR3 DNA follows: TGTGCCAGCTCACCAGGGGACAGGAACACTGAAGCTTTCTTT. It is translated as CASSPGDRNTEAFF.

The chain links TRBV4-1 to TRBJ2-3, with unresolved D. The CDR3 extends over 15 amino acids. Per germline, CDR1 MGHRA and CDR2 YSYEKL. Trimming cost V 1 base and J 5 bases, with 13 bases left between them. As DNA, the CDR3 is TGCGCCAGCAGCCAAGGCCCAAGCCTTGGAGATACGCAGTATTTT. This sequence encodes CASSQGPSLGDTQYF.

This clone has more than one count but fewer than ten. This sequence joins TRBV7-2 and TRBJ2-7, with TRBD2 matching over 7 bases. The germline gives CDR1 SGHTA, CDR2 FQGNSA. The CDR3 is made up of 15 amino acids. V was clipped by 1 base and J by 2 bases; unmatched bases: 5. CDR3 sequence reads: CASSLGSGDPYEQYF. Here the CDR3 DNA reads TGTGCCAGCAGCTTAGGAAGCGGGGACCCCTACGAGCAGTACTTC.

This chain links TRBV6-6 with TRBJ1-2, with D maybe TRBD1 (6 bases). The CDR3 spans 13 residues. Trimming took 2 bases from V and 8 from J, leaving 12 bases between them. Germline V gene sequence: CDR1 MNHNY, CDR2 SVGAGI (reference sequence). CDR3 DNA sequence: TGTGCCAGCAGTTACACACAGGGCCGGGGCTACACCTTC. It translates to CASSYTQGRGYTF.

V is TRBV7-8 and J is TRBJ2-2, with 7 positions matching TRBD1. CDR1 and CDR2 (germline): SGHVS, FQNEAQ. The CDR3 has 14 residues. V lost 2 bases, J lost 7 bases, and 4 bases stayed unmatched. CDR3 coding DNA: TGTGCCAGCAGCTTAAGGGGGCAAGGCGGGGAGCTGTTTTTT. It specifies CASSLRGQGGELFF.

The chain couples TRBV14 to TRBJ1-1; TRBD1 agrees at 9 bases. The CDR3 has 16 residues. V gave up 0 bases and J gave up 5 bases; unmatched junction bases: 7. CDR1 is SGHDN and CDR2 is FVKESK in the germline V gene. The CDR3 loop reads CASSQDGDRVGTEAFF. As DNA, the CDR3 is TGTGCCAGCAGCCAAGATGGGGACAGGGTTGGTACTGAAGCTTTCTTT.

CDR3 sequence: CASSYVGGRGTEAFF. The CDR3 nucleotides read TGTGCCAGCAGTTACGTTGGGGGGAGAGGCACTGAAGCTTTCTTT. The rearrangement uses TRBV6-5 and TRBJ1-1; D may be TRBD1 (5 bases). CDR1 is MNHEY and CDR2 is SVGAGI in the germline V gene. Trimming removed 2 bases at V and 4 bases at J, with 14 bases between. The CDR3 loop spans 15 amino acids.

V usage is TRBV4-3 and J usage is TRBJ1-2; D gene unclear. Germline CDR1 is LGHNA and CDR2 is YSLEER. The length of the CDR3 is 13 residues. V lost 1 base, J lost 7 bases, and 10 bases lay in between. The CDR3 protein is CASSQGEGGGYTF. CDR3 DNA: TGCGCCAGCAGCCAAGGGGAAGGAGGTGGCTACACCTTC.

The chain employs TRBV28 and TRBJ1-1; D possibly corresponds to TRBD1 (6 bases). The ends were cut back, 7 bases at V and 3 bases at J, with 21 bases in the middle. Germline V gives CDR1 MDHEN, CDR2 SYDVKM. The CDR3 is made up of 16 amino acids. Here the CDR3 reads CASTMWTEGLYTEAFF. The CDR3 DNA follows: TGTGCCAGCACCATGTGGACAGAAGGCCTCTACACTGAAGCTTTCTTT.

This clone has a single count. V and J are TRBV6-4 and TRBJ1-2, with 8 bases fitting TRBD1. The CDR3 runs 14 residues. Germline-derived CDR1 and CDR2 are MRHNA and SNTAGT. With 6 bases clipped from V and 8 bases from J, the junction kept 11 bases outside the gene matches. The CDR3 region has the DNA TGTGCCAGCAGCCTGACAGGACAGGGCCAGGGCTACACCTTC. Its protein is CASSLTGQGQGYTF.

V and J are TRBV28 and TRBJ2-3; D may be TRBD1 (7 bases). CDR1 is MDHEN, CDR2 SYDVKM, per germline. The CDR3 contains 13 residues. Trimming removed 6 bases from V and 6 bases from J, with 13 bases in between. CDR3 amino acids: CASRATGRDTQYF. The CDR3 DNA sequence: TGTGCCAGCAGGGCGACAGGGAGGGATACGCAGTATTTT.

V gene TRBV6-5 combines with J gene TRBJ1-4; possible D gene TRBD1, 5 bases. The ends were cut back, 8 bases at V and 3 bases at J, with 10 bases in the middle. Germline assignment: CDR1 MNHEY and CDR2 SVGAGI. The CDR3 length is 13 residues. The CDR3 DNA reads TGTGCCAGCCGAGGGACTCCTAATGAAAAACTGTTTTTT. Translation: CASRGTPNEKLFF.

The gene calls are TRBV18 and TRBJ2-7, with 8 bases that match TRBD1. Per germline, CDR1 KGHSH and CDR2 LQKENI. The CDR3 is 15 residues long. V lost 5 bases to trimming and J lost 3 bases; unmatched junction nucleotides: 9. DNA for the CDR3: TGTGCCAGCTCAGTCCTCGGGACAGGAGACTACGAGCAGTACTTC. Translation: CASSVLGTGDYEQYF. Using reference TRBV18 and TRBJ2-7 for the parts outside the CDR3, the full variable domain is NAGVMQNPRHLVRRRGQEARLRCSPMKGHSHVYWYRQLPEEGLKFMVYLQKENIIDESGMPKERFSAEFPKEGPSILRIQQVVRGDSAAYFCASSVLGTGDYEQYFGPGTRLTVT.

V is TRBV7-3 and J is TRBJ1-2; D unclear. V lost 0 bases, J lost 7 bases, and 15 bases lay in between. The germline gives CDR1 SGHTA, CDR2 FQGTGA. There are 15 residues in the CDR3. CDR3 protein: CASSLTPPSAGGYTF. Here the CDR3 DNA reads TGTGCCAGCAGCTTAACGCCGCCTTCGGCGGGTGGCTACACCTTC. Using reference TRBV7-3 and TRBJ1-2 for the parts outside the CDR3, the full variable domain is GAGVSQTPSNKVTEKGKYVELRCDPISGHTALYWYRQSLGQGPEFLIYFQGTGAADDSGLPNDRFFAVRPEGSVSTLKIQRTERGDSAVYLCASSLTPPSAGGYTFGSGTRLTVV.

The rearrangement links TRBV4-2 to TRBJ2-5; 10 nucleotides match TRBD2. V lost 1 base and J lost 4; bases outside the gene matches: 3. CDR3 length: 15 residues. Germline values: CDR1 LGHNA, CDR2 YNFKEQ. The CDR3 region is CASSQGSGGRETQYF. CDR3 nucleotides: TGTGCCAGCAGCCAAGGTAGCGGGGGGCGAGAGACCCAGTACTTC.

The table lists this clone with a few counts. The chain recombines TRBV6-5 with TRBJ1-5; D remains unclear. V was trimmed by 4 bases and J by 4 bases, leaving 17 bases between them. CDR3 size: 16 residues. Germline values: CDR1 MNHEY, CDR2 SVGAGI. CDR3 coding DNA: TGTGCCAGCAGTTCACGGGGTCCTCGAGGGAATCAGCCCCAGCATTTT. Its translation is CASSSRGPRGNQPQHF.

This clone was seen a few times. The rearrangement links TRBV7-9 to TRBJ2-5, with 13 positions matching TRBD2. CDR3 length: 17 residues. V dropped 5 bases and J dropped 5; count of bases not matched to a gene: 11. Germline V gene data show CDR1 as SEHNR and CDR2 as FQNEAQ (reference sequence). CDR3 sequence reads: CASSDSTSGGLEETQYF. CDR3 nucleotides: TGTGCCAGCAGCGACTCGACTAGCGGGGGGCTCGAGGAGACCCAGTACTTC.